A single sample is the source of the 18 T cell receptor beta chains below, sequenced in a study of CD8+ T cells in alopecia areata. As to treatment: oral pan-JAK inhibitor, 5-10 mg twice daily. Following extraction, RNA underwent reverse transcription to cDNA, which served as the sequencing template. Sequencing used immunoSEQ multiplex PCR; TCRdb keeps in-frame clones, though not all of them. This table holds some 100,000 clones, 58% found once. Sequencing used CD8+ T cells sorted from blood, obtained at week 4, from a patient treated with tofacitinib. The receptors originated from a human donor with alopecia areata.

A few counts support this clone. V gene TRBV29-1 combines with J gene TRBJ1-1; unclear D gene. With 7 bases removed from V and 1 base from J, the gap between germline ends came to 10 bases. CDR1 SQVTM and CDR2 ANQGSEA come from the germline V gene. This CDR3 has 12 amino acids. This CDR3 is CSAENRNTEAFF. The CDR3 DNA follows: TGCAGCGCTGAGAACAGGAACACTGAAGCTTTCTTT.

The count of this clone is one. V usage is TRBV18 and J usage is TRBJ2-5, with D unclear. With 2 bases removed from V and 4 bases from J, the gap between germline ends came to 5 bases. The CDR3 loop spans 12 amino acids. Germline-derived CDR1 and CDR2 are KGHSH and LQKENI. CDR3 residues: CASSPDRETQYF. DNA of the CDR3: TGTGCCAGCTCACCAGATCGAGAGACCCAGTACTTC.

The gene calls are TRBV6-1 and TRBJ2-1, with TRBD1 matching 7 bases. The CDR3 contains 16 residues. V lost 3 bases and J lost 2; bases outside the gene matches: 7. Germline V gene lookup returns CDR1 MNHNS and CDR2 SASEGT. This chain's CDR3 is CASSENPGGTYNEQFF. CDR3 DNA: TGTGCCAGCAGTGAGAACCCAGGGGGTACCTACAATGAGCAGTTCTTC.

This sequence joins TRBV30 and TRBJ1-1; 7 bases agree with TRBD1. The germline V gene encodes CDR1 GTSNPN and CDR2 SVGIG (reference sequence). V trimming: 1 base; J trimming: 6 bases; junction bases outside the gene matches: 2. The CDR3 consists of 12 residues. CDR3 region: CAWSAGGAEAFF. In DNA, the CDR3 is TGTGCCTGGAGTGCAGGGGGGGCTGAAGCTTTCTTT.

The chain combines TRBV5-1 with TRBJ2-7, with 7 positions matching TRBD1. Germline assignment: CDR1 SGHRS and CDR2 YFSETQ. The CDR3 is 15 amino acids. V was pared by 3 bases and J by 6 bases, with 12 bases of the junction left unmatched. The CDR3 sequence: CASSSRLTPGGEQYF. The DNA of the CDR3 is TGCGCCAGCAGCTCGAGACTCACACCAGGGGGCGAGCAGTACTTC.

This rearrangement joins TRBV29-1 to TRBJ1-1; no clear D. Trimming took 4 bases from V and 0 from J, leaving 12 bases between them. CDR3 length: 14 amino acids. Germline values: CDR1 SQVTM, CDR2 ANQGSEA. The DNA for the CDR3 is TGCAGCGTTGTTGGCAGTAAAATGAACACTGAAGCTTTCTTT. The encoded protein is CSVVGSKMNTEAFF.

V gene TRBV30 combines with J gene TRBJ2-4; possibly TRBD2 for D (6 bases). Between the trimmed V and J ends, which lost 3 bases and 8 bases, there was a span of 14 bases. Germline-derived CDR1 and CDR2 are GTSNPN and SVGIG (reference sequence). CDR3 length: 13 amino acids. Here the CDR3 reads CAWSTTSVDIQYF. The CDR3 region has the DNA TGTGCCTGGAGCACGACTAGTGTAGACATTCAGTACTTC.

This clone turned up a few times. The chain uses TRBV23-1 and TRBJ2-7; D unclear. TRBV23-1 has ORF status, its function being uncertain. Trimming removed 6 bases from V and 6 bases from J, with 6 bases in between. CDR3 length: 10 residues. CDR3 sequence: CASRRGEQYF. The CDR3 DNA reads TGCGCCAGCAGGAGAGGCGAGCAGTACTTC.

With regard to this clone: Other DNA sequences from this sample encode an identical CDR3 as well. The rearrangement uses TRBV4-3 and TRBJ2-7; D is undetermined. The CDR3 length is 14 residues. Germline-derived CDR1 and CDR2 are LGHNA and YSLEER. Trimming took off 0 bases at V and 2 bases at J, with 8 bases between the two ends. The CDR3 region is CASSQDYGAYEQYF. Here the CDR3 DNA reads TGCGCCAGCAGCCAAGATTACGGAGCCTACGAGCAGTACTTC.

V is TRBV13 and J is TRBJ2-7; D unresolved. CDR1 and CDR2 from the germline V gene are PRHDT and FYEKMQ (reference sequence). This CDR3 spans 16 amino acids. V lost 4 bases and J lost 2, with 18 bases in between. Written as DNA, the CDR3 is TGTGCCAGCAGCTCCCGTTCAAACGACCTCCCCTACGAGCAGTACTTC. It codes for CASSSRSNDLPYEQYF.

The rearrangement uses TRBV9 and TRBJ1-4, with unresolved D. The V end was cut by 4 bases, the J end by 3 bases, with 25 bases between. Germline CDR1 SGDLS, CDR2 YYNGEE. The CDR3 extends over 19 amino acids. The CDR3 DNA reads TGTGCCAGCAGCCCTACTTGGACCCCTATCACGCGGGCTAATGAAAAACTGTTTTTT. Its translation: CASSPTWTPITRANEKLFF. Together with reference TRBV9 and TRBJ1-4, the CDR3 gives the full variable domain: DSGVTQTPKHLITATGQRVTLRCSPRSGDLSVYWYQQSLDQGLQFLIQYYNGEERAKGNILERFSAQQFPDLHSELNLSSLELGDSALYFCASSPTWTPITRANEKLFFGSGTQLSVL.

The chain recombines TRBV30 with TRBJ1-4, with D perhaps TRBD1 (6 bases). Germline V lookup: CDR1 GTSNPN, CDR2 SVGIG (reference sequence). Between the trimmed V and J ends, which lost 2 bases and 6 bases, there was a span of 19 bases. The CDR3 loop spans 16 amino acids. The CDR3 DNA is TGTGCCTGGAGTTCGGGGGCTGGAGCGGTGGATGAAAAACTGTTTTTT. Its translation: CAWSSGAGAVDEKLFF.

V usage is TRBV7-3 and J usage is TRBJ1-5, with TRBD1 identical over 7 bases. This CDR3 is built from 15 residues. The V gene end was trimmed by 2 bases and the J gene end by 5 bases; junction bases not matched to a gene: 6. The germline CDR1 and CDR2 sequences are SGHTA and FQGTGA. CDR3 DNA: TGTGCCAGCAGCTTAGTGGGGACAGATTATCAGCCCCAGCATTTT. This codes for CASSLVGTDYQPQHF. The variable domain in full, completed from reference TRBV7-3 and TRBJ1-5, reads GAGVSQTPSNKVTEKGKYVELRCDPISGHTALYWYRQSLGQGPEFLIYFQGTGAADDSGLPNDRFFAVRPEGSVSTLKIQRTERGDSAVYLCASSLVGTDYQPQHFGDGTRLSIL.

V gene TRBV19 combines with J gene TRBJ2-7; D is undetermined. Per germline, CDR1 LNHDA and CDR2 SQIVND (reference sequence). V was cut by 9 bases and J by 5 bases, with 5 bases left in between. CDR3 length: 9 residues. The CDR3 loop reads CARKNEQYF. The CDR3 DNA follows: TGTGCCAGGAAAAACGAGCAGTACTTC.

The chain couples TRBV5-1 to TRBJ2-5; 8 nucleotides match TRBD2. Germline V lookup: CDR1 SGHRS, CDR2 YFSETQ. This CDR3 has 15 residues. The J segment lost 5 bases and the V segment lost 0 bases, leaving 6 bases of the junction unmatched. The CDR3 sequence: CASSLENSGVETQYF. DNA of the CDR3: TGCGCCAGCAGCTTGGAGAATAGCGGGGTGGAGACCCAGTACTTC.

This clone was observed a handful of times. The CDR3 is CASSLGGLRELFF. In DNA, the CDR3 is TGTGCCAGCAGCCTGGGAGGACTGCGGGAACTGTTTTTT. The gene calls are TRBV7-9 and TRBJ1-4; D is unresolved. V was clipped by 5 bases and J by 12 bases, with 16 bases between them. Germline V gives CDR1 SEHNR, CDR2 FQNEAQ (reference sequence). The CDR3 sequence is 13 residues long.

Turning to this clone: This CDR3 is also generated by other DNA sequences in the sample. The rearrangement links TRBV7-2 to TRBJ2-1; possible D gene TRBD1, 6 bases. The V gene lost 3 bases and the J gene lost 4 bases, with 7 bases spanning the gap. Germline CDR1 reads SGHTA; CDR2 reads FQGNSA. CDR3 length: 13 amino acids. The CDR3 here is CASSLDSYNEQFF. CDR3 bases: TGTGCCAGCAGCTTGGACAGTTACAATGAGCAGTTCTTC.

As concerns this clone: The sample holds other DNA sequences that translate to the same CDR3. This chain connects TRBV30 to TRBJ1-5; no firm D call. The CDR3 runs 13 residues. Germline CDR1 and CDR2: GTSNPN and SVGIG (reference sequence). Between the trimmed V and J ends, which lost 0 bases and 2 bases, there was a span of 5 bases. DNA of the CDR3: TGTGCCTGGAGTGTGGCGGGCAATCAGCCCCAGCATTTT. Encoded protein: CAWSVAGNQPQHF.